This section outlines one T cell receptor beta chain sequence together with its context. Antigen: not known. These data are taken from a study of CXCR3-negative and CXCR3-positive naive CD8 T cells. The germline gives CDR1 MDHEN, CDR2 SYDVKM. The CDR3 sequence is 15 residues long. Findings of the study overall: Cryopreserved cells partially lost CXCR3 expression, and fresh PBMCs were used in most assays.

The TRB cDNA libraries were prepared by 5' RACE with UMI labels. TCRdb re-analyzed the 5' RACE reads; it lists each CDR3 protein once, without DNA. This specimen shows 35,000 to 40,000 distinct CDR3 sequences; the ten leading clones hold more than 14%. This chain joins TRBV28 and TRBJ2-1. This sequence was found in a human donor in good health. Some clones in this sample may be carry-over from other donors' samples. Sequenced sample: memory CD8+ T cells from blood. CDR3 protein: CASSLFTVAAYEQFF.